Listed below are T cell receptor beta chains from one sample, sequenced in a study of cytotoxic CD8 clonotypes in ibrutinib-treated CLL. The table came from immunoSEQ multiplex PCR; TCRdb's copy has only in-frame clones and leaves some out. Among more than 110,000 clones listed, approximately 90% were seen once. The sample here was PBMCs, taken after 12 months of ibrutinib treatment. The receptors stem from a human donor with chronic lymphocytic leukemia. The CDR3 runs from the conserved cysteine through the conserved F or W. D genes are given only for firm matches. The size of a clone is reported for some rows only, either as once, few or many, or as a class for expanded clones.

V gene,clone size,CDR3 length,D gene,J gene,CDR3 protein,CDR3 DNA
TRBV7-2,once,15,TRBD1,TRBJ1-4,CASTKHPRGLERLFF,TGTGCCAGCACCAAACACCCCAGGGGGCTGGAACGGCTGTTTTTT
TRBV28,once,16,.,TRBJ2-1,CASSLRSRSSYNEQFF,TGTGCCAGCAGTTTAAGGTCACGGAGCTCCTACAATGAGCAGTTCTTC
TRBV28,.,14,.,TRBJ1-5,CASSFPTWDQPQHF,TGTGCCAGCAGTTTCCCCACTTGGGATCAGCCCCAGCATTTT
TRBV7-9,once,12,.,TRBJ1-1,CASSLGGVEAFF,TGTGCCAGCAGCCTCGGAGGGGTCGAAGCTTTCTTT
TRBV28,.,14,.,TRBJ2-5,CASSLSGRQETQYF,TGTGCCAGCAGTTTATCAGGGCGGCAAGAGACCCAGTACTTC
TRBV18,.,13,.,TRBJ1-1,CASSQSTDTEAFF,TGTGCCAGCTCACAATCAACGGACACTGAAGCTTTCTTT
TRBV5-1,.,15,.,TRBJ1-3,CASQWTVDSGNTIYF,TGCGCCAGTCAATGGACAGTTGACTCTGGAAACACCATATATTTT
TRBV7-3,.,17,.,TRBJ1-1,CASSLYAGASWGTEAFF,TGTGCCAGCAGCTTATATGCGGGGGCGAGTTGGGGCACTGAAGCTTTCTTT
TRBV20-1,.,11,.,TRBJ2-7,CSAKGGYEQYF,TGCAGTGCCAAGGGGGGTTACGAGCAGTACTTC
TRBV5-1,.,13,TRBD2,TRBJ2-7,CASSTSGSYEQYF,TGCGCCAGCAGTACTAGCGGGTCTTACGAGCAGTACTTC
TRBV7-9,.,15,.,TRBJ1-1,CASRPKTVPNTEAFF,TGTGCCAGCAGACCAAAGACAGTTCCTAACACTGAAGCTTTCTTT
TRBV11-1,.,15,.,TRBJ2-1,CASNAWSGTYNEQFF,TGTGCCAGCAACGCCTGGAGCGGTACATACAATGAGCAGTTCTTC
TRBV4-2,.,16,TRBD2,TRBJ2-1,CASSWAAGGGPNEQFF,TGTGCCAGCAGCTGGGCGGCGGGAGGGGGGCCTAATGAGCAGTTCTTC
TRBV27,few,14,TRBD1,TRBJ1-1,CASSAQGGNTEAFF,TGTGCCAGCAGTGCACAGGGGGGGAACACTGAAGCTTTCTTT
TRBV11-3,.,16,TRBD1,TRBJ2-2,CASSWGQGRGTGELFF,TGTGCCAGCAGCTGGGGACAGGGAAGGGGCACCGGGGAGCTGTTTTTT
TRBV15,.,15,.,TRBJ1-2,CATSRDSLSNYGYTF,TGTGCCACCAGCAGAGACTCCCTCTCCAACTATGGCTACACCTTC
TRBV7-2,.,15,.,TRBJ2-7,CASSLKWTASYEQYF,TGTGCCAGCAGCTTAAAATGGACAGCATCCTACGAGCAGTACTTC
TRBV30,.,14,TRBD1,TRBJ2-1,CAWSSGQGSNEQFF,TGTGCCTGGAGTAGCGGACAGGGAAGCAATGAGCAGTTCTTC
TRBV9,.,17,.,TRBJ2-2,CATPPGPKPSLTGELFF,TGTGCCACTCCACCGGGCCCTAAACCAAGCTTAACCGGGGAGCTGTTTTTT
TRBV6-6,.,15,TRBD1,TRBJ1-5,CASSYPGQGNQPQHF,TGTGCCAGCAGTTACCCGGGACAGGGAAATCAGCCCCAGCATTTT
TRBV30,.,14,.,TRBJ2-5,CAWGDATDLETQYF,TGTGCCTGGGGGGACGCAACCGACCTGGAGACCCAGTACTTC
TRBV4-1,.,15,.,TRBJ2-3,CASSLSGRLTDTQYF,TGCGCCAGCAGCCTTTCGGGGCGGCTTACAGATACGCAGTATTTT
TRBV6-5,.,14,.,TRBJ1-2,CASSYGGGSYGYTF,TGTGCCAGCAGTTACGGGGGCGGGAGCTATGGCTACACCTTC
TRBV2,.,14,.,TRBJ2-7,CASKGYILAYEQYF,TGTGCCAGCAAGGGATACATTCTAGCCTACGAGCAGTACTTC
TRBV28,.,11,TRBD2,TRBJ2-7,CASGEGYEQYF,TGTGCCAGCGGGGAGGGCTACGAGCAGTACTTC
TRBV11-3,.,16,TRBD1,TRBJ2-2,CASSLGFDRVPGELFF,TGTGCCAGCAGCCTGGGCTTTGACAGGGTCCCCGGGGAGCTGTTTTTT
TRBV25-1,few,15,TRBD2,TRBJ2-1,CASAPGLAGYSEQFF,TGTGCCAGCGCCCCGGGACTAGCGGGGTATAGTGAGCAGTTCTTC
TRBV28,.,16,TRBD2,TRBJ2-7,CASSSEGLAGGYEQYF,TGTGCCAGCAGTTCCGAAGGACTAGCGGGGGGTTACGAGCAGTACTTC
TRBV28,.,16,.,TRBJ1-2,CASSLGGQPPGYGYTF,TGTGCCAGCAGTTTGGGAGGACAGCCACCAGGCTATGGCTACACCTTC
TRBV10-3,.,13,TRBD2,TRBJ2-5,CATGASGEETQYF,TGTGCAACGGGGGCTAGCGGGGAAGAGACCCAGTACTTC
TRBV7-2,.,13,.,TRBJ1-2,CASSIDGNYGYTF,TGTGCCAGCAGCATAGACGGAAACTATGGCTACACCTTC
TRBV9,.,16,TRBD1,TRBJ1-3,CASSVATGGSGNTIYF,TGTGCCAGCAGCGTAGCCACAGGGGGCTCTGGAAACACCATATATTTT
TRBV25-1,.,14,.,TRBJ2-1,CASSEELSYNEQFF,TGTGCCAGCAGTGAAGAGTTATCCTACAATGAGCAGTTCTTC
TRBV29-1,.,13,TRBD1,TRBJ1-1,CSVLGQTNTEAFF,TGCAGCGTCCTGGGACAGACCAACACTGAAGCTTTCTTT
TRBV10-2,.,13,TRBD2,TRBJ2-1,CASMGGGYNEQFF,TGCGCCAGCATGGGGGGAGGGTACAATGAGCAGTTCTTC
TRBV7-7,.,13,.,TRBJ2-7,CASSRGGAYEQYF,TGTGCTAGCAGCCGAGGCGGAGCCTACGAGCAGTACTTC
TRBV6-6,.,15,.,TRBJ1-5,CASSYPGGGNQPQHF,TGTGCCAGCAGTTACCCCGGGGGGGGCAATCAGCCCCAGCATTTT
TRBV6-6,.,14,.,TRBJ2-7,CASSYPPESYEQYF,TGTGCCAGCAGTTACCCCCCAGAGAGCTACGAGCAGTACTTC
TRBV7-2,once,15,.,TRBJ1-1,CASSLRLEGNTEAFF,TGTGCCAGCAGCTTAAGATTAGAAGGGAACACTGAAGCTTTCTTT
TRBV7-9,.,12,.,TRBJ2-5,CASSLYQETQYF,TGTGCCAGCAGCCTGTACCAAGAGACCCAGTACTTC
TRBV6-6,.,13,.,TRBJ2-7,CASGQLWPGEQYF,TGTGCCAGCGGCCAGCTATGGCCAGGCGAGCAGTACTTC